Given below is one T cell receptor (beta chain) in context. Extraction and reverse transcription of RNA yielded cDNA as the sequencing template. Assay used: immunoSEQ multiplex PCR; TCRdb lists only in-frame clones, some missing. The sample carries 200,000 to 250,000 clones, more than 45% recorded once. Treatment: oral pan-JAK inhibitor, 5-10 mg twice daily. This sample was taken from a study of CD8+ T cells in alopecia areata. About the study: For 6 to 18 months, tofacitinib was taken, and 6 months off drug followed.

The CDR3 runs 17 residues. V was trimmed by 1 base and J by 3 bases, leaving 20 bases between them. Germline V lookup: CDR1 SQVTM, CDR2 ANQGSEA. The TCR originated in a human donor with alopecia areata. The V call is TRBV29-1, the J call TRBJ2-3, with a weak D call TRBD1 (6 bases). Sequenced here: CD4+ T cells sorted from blood, sampled at week 4, from a patient treated with tofacitinib. The DNA for the CDR3 is TGCAGCGTTGAAGCATGGAGACCGGGACAAGAAACAGATACGCAGTATTTT. Translated: CSVEAWRPGQETDTQYF.